This T cell receptor beta chain was obtained from a study of T cells after yellow fever vaccination. TCRdb re-called the 5' RACE reads with MiXCR, one entry per CDR3 protein. The data show over 110,000 distinct CDR3 sequences, roughly 8.2% seen once. Per the germline V gene, CDR1 is SGHRS and CDR2 is YFSETQ. The CDR3 sequence is 15 residues long. Trimming stripped 0 bases from V and 1 base from J, with 11 bases between. This clonotype was seen repeatedly, ten times or more. The sequencing used CD4+ T cells sorted from PBMCs, collected 5 days after the yellow fever booster vaccination. The sequence came from a man aged 30 to 45 who received the YFV17D yellow fever vaccine. The chain combines TRBV5-1 with TRBJ2-7; D gene ambiguous. DNA of the CDR3: TGCGCCAGCAGCTTGGGTACCGGACCTTCCTACGAGCAGTACTTC. It codes for CASSLGTGPSYEQYF.